This TCR beta chain was identified during a study of T cells in Graves' hyperthyroidism and ophthalmopathy. As for the study in general: Prior to any treatment, at the point of initial diagnosis, peripheral blood was collected. Overall study findings and caveats: Most clonotypes that expanded in the thyroid above 0.001 also showed up in blood.

As for this clonotype: Its antigen remains unidentified.

In the ophthalmopathy cohort, Clinical Activity Score was at least 3, NOSPECS grade at least 4, and duration under 3 months. Researchers barred patients who had uncontrolled infection, other autoimmune disease, pregnancy or lactation. TCR beta CDR3 region amplification was performed from RNA transcripts. HTBI primers were used for first-round RT-PCR of the TCR CDR3. Each CDR3 protein gets one entry after TCRdb re-called the multiplex PCR reads with MiXCR. The sample gives 640,000 or so distinct CDR3 sequences, approximately 15% of which show up once; about 4.5% is in the top ten. V was clipped by 5 bases and J by 4 bases, with 10 bases between them. CDR1 and CDR2 (germline): KGHDR, SFDVKD. The CDR3 is made up of 14 amino acids.

The clonotype originates from a woman in her thirties or forties with Graves' ophthalmopathy. The sample consisted of blood. The V call is TRBV24-1, the J call TRBJ2-2; perhaps TRBD2 as D (5 bases). This CDR3 is CATSVTDSTGELFF. As DNA, the CDR3 is TGTGCCACCAGTGTGACGGACTCCACCGGGGAGCTGTTTTTT.